This TCR beta chain was captured by sequencing in a study of blood T cell repertoires in COVID-19. Whole-study context: The study drew acute and convalescent COVID-19 samples from the United States, Italy and Spain.

Germline CDR1 and CDR2: LGHNA and YNFKEQ. The length of the CDR3 is 16 residues. V dropped 0 bases and J dropped 2; count of bases not matched to a gene: 6. This table comes from immunoSEQ multiplex PCR, and its TCRdb copy is limited to in-frame clones, with some not included. The profile covers fewer than 350,000 clones, with 85% appearing a single time and 1.5% to 2% taken by the ten largest. Individuals aged about 18 to 89 years were recruited from 24 US areas. Membership in each cohort depended on participant-reported clinical history. Sequenced input: PBMCs or T cells enriched from blood (not recorded which). The V and J genes are TRBV4-2 and TRBJ2-7; TRBD1 matches 8 bases. This TCR was sampled from a woman aged 30 to 39 who had been exposed to COVID-19. CDR3 nucleotide sequence: TGTGCCAGCAGCCAAGACATCGGGACAGGCCCCTACGAGCAGTACTTC. It yields the protein CASSQDIGTGPYEQYF.